Shown below are 14 T cell receptor beta chains from a single sample sequenced in a study of cytomegalovirus exposure and HLA in healthy donors. PCR involved 60 Vbeta and 13 Jbeta primers. The method was immunoSEQ multiplex PCR; TCRdb's version includes in-frame clones alone and lacks a portion of them. This sample has about 110,000 clones, with over 65% found just once. The sample comprised PBMCs. The receptors were sampled from a female donor in good health and CMV-seropositive.

The genes are TRBV29-1 and TRBJ2-5; TRBD2 aligns across 9 bases. The CDR3 contains 17 residues. Looked up from germline, CDR1 is SQVTM and CDR2 is ANQGSEA. V gave up 4 bases and J gave up 5 bases; unmatched junction bases: 17. DNA for the CDR3: TGCAGCGTTGCGGGGGGGTGGGTAGCGGGAGTGGGGGAGACCCAGTACTTC. Translating it yields CSVAGGWVAGVGETQYF.

The rearrangement joins TRBV27 to TRBJ2-1; TRBD2 might be the D (7 bases). V was cut by 5 bases and J by 7 bases, with 18 bases left in between. CDR1 MNHEY and CDR2 SMNVEV come from the germline V gene (reference sequence). The CDR3 covers 15 residues. The CDR3 DNA reads TGTGCCAGCAGTCCTCTAGGGGGGGCCGGGAATGAGCAGTTCTTC. Protein sequence: CASSPLGGAGNEQFF.

V is TRBV7-2 and J is TRBJ2-2; D may be TRBD1 (5 bases). Per the germline V gene, CDR1 is SGHTA and CDR2 is FQGNSA. The CDR3 sequence is 14 residues long. With 4 bases removed from V and 3 bases from J, the gap between germline ends came to 9 bases. CDR3 amino acids: CASSYTRDTGELFF. The DNA for the CDR3 is TGTGCCAGCAGCTATACCAGGGACACCGGGGAGCTGTTTTTT.

The chain uses TRBV11-2 and TRBJ2-3, with TRBD2 as a possible D gene (7 bases). Trimming pared 4 bases from V and 8 bases from J, leaving 25 bases between. The germline CDR1 and CDR2 sequences are SGHAT and FQNNGV. This CDR3 is 17 amino acids long. Here the CDR3 reads CASSSPRRTGGIGTQYF. For the CDR3, the DNA is TGTGCCAGCAGCTCCCCACGAAGAACGGGGGGCATCGGTACGCAGTATTTT.

V gene TRBV9 combines with J gene TRBJ2-1, with TRBD1 matching over 7 bases. Germline CDR1 SGDLS, CDR2 YYNGEE. V shed 4 bases and J 6 bases; nucleotides not matched to a gene: 4. This CDR3 contains 13 residues. The CDR3 region is CASSTTGANEQFF. As DNA, the CDR3 is TGTGCCAGCAGCACAACAGGGGCCAATGAGCAGTTCTTC.

The chain employs TRBV6-1 and TRBJ1-5; TRBD1 matches 7 bases. CDR1 and CDR2 from the germline V gene are MNHNS and SASEGT. The V gene end was trimmed by 7 bases and the J gene end by 5 bases; junction bases not matched to a gene: 5. This CDR3 has 13 residues. Here the CDR3 DNA reads TGTGCCAGCAATGGACAGGCTCATCAGCCCCAGCATTTT. Translating gives CASNGQAHQPQHF.

The chain carries TRBV27 and TRBJ1-5, with 8 bases matching TRBD1. CDR3 size: 15 residues. Germline values: CDR1 MNHEY, CDR2 SMNVEV (reference sequence). V lost 4 bases, J lost 3 bases, and 5 bases stayed unmatched. CDR3 sequence reads: CASSSRGLDNQPQHF. As DNA, the CDR3 is TGTGCCAGCAGTTCCAGGGGGCTCGACAATCAGCCCCAGCATTTT.

This chain joins TRBV2 and TRBJ2-3, with TRBD2 matching 9 bases. The V segment lost 8 bases and the J segment 1 base; nucleotides outside the gene matches: 10. The CDR3 length is 16 residues. Germline CDR1 reads SNHLY; CDR2 reads FYNNEI. This CDR3 is CASRKLASGGTDTQYF. CDR3 DNA: TGTGCCAGCCGTAAGTTGGCTAGCGGGGGCACAGATACGCAGTATTTT.

The chain employs TRBV5-5 and TRBJ2-6; D is ambiguous. The CDR3 extends over 15 amino acids. The germline gives CDR1 SGHKS, CDR2 YYEKEE (reference sequence). V was clipped by 0 bases and J by 11 bases, with 15 bases between them. The chain's CDR3 is CASSLAAGPVDVLTF. The CDR3 coding sequence is TGTGCCAGCAGCTTGGCGGCAGGTCCCGTTGACGTCCTGACTTTC.

The chain has TRBV2 and TRBJ2-7, with D unclear. Deletions cut 6 bases from V and 2 bases from J, with 11 bases between. The germline gives CDR1 SNHLY, CDR2 FYNNEI. The CDR3 runs to 13 residues. The CDR3 DNA follows: TGTGCCAGCAGCAGTGGAGAAGCCTACGAGCAGTACTTC. It encodes CASSSGEAYEQYF. Complete variable domain (other parts from reference TRBV2 and TRBJ2-7): EPEVTQTPSHQVTQMGQEVILRCVPISNHLYFYWYRQILGQKVEFLVSFYNNEISEKSEIFDDQFSVERPDGSNFTLKIRSTKLEDSAMYFCASSSGEAYEQYFGPGTRLTVT.

In its sample, this clone was seen once. The rearrangement uses TRBV2 and TRBJ2-1; 7 bases fit TRBD2. The CDR3 contains 21 residues. V shed 4 bases and J 3 bases; nucleotides not matched to a gene: 24. From germline, CDR1 is SNHLY and CDR2 FYNNEI. The CDR3 loop is CASSVPGSPDSRGDGYNEQFF. For the CDR3, the DNA is TGTGCCAGCAGTGTTCCGGGATCCCCAGACAGTCGGGGGGATGGCTACAATGAGCAGTTCTTC.

The chain has TRBV7-9 and TRBJ1-1; D remains unclear. Germline V gene data show CDR1 as SEHNR and CDR2 as FQNEAQ (reference sequence). V dropped 5 bases and J dropped 3 bases, with 10 bases sitting between them. This CDR3 has 13 residues. The CDR3 sequence is CASSLLQDTEAFF. The CDR3 coding sequence is TGTGCCAGCAGCCTTCTTCAGGACACTGAAGCTTTCTTT.

The gene calls are TRBV2 and TRBJ2-4, with D possibly matching TRBD2 (5 bases). The germline gives CDR1 SNHLY, CDR2 FYNNEI. The V gene lost 6 bases and the J gene lost 0 bases, with 6 bases spanning the gap. The CDR3 length is 13 residues. The CDR3 region is CASRDLAKNIQYF. CDR3 DNA: TGTGCCAGCAGGGACTTAGCCAAAAACATTCAGTACTTC.

The chain joins TRBV11-2 to TRBJ2-3, with 8 bases identical to TRBD1. Unmatched junction bases numbered 4, after V lost 1 base and J lost 4 bases. The length of the CDR3 is 15 residues. Germline values: CDR1 SGHAT, CDR2 FQNNGV. The CDR3 DNA sequence: TGTGCCAGCAGCTTAGCAGGGGGCGGTTCAGATACGCAGTATTTT. It specifies CASSLAGGGSDTQYF.